This T cell receptor (beta chain) was captured in a study of OX40 agonist ivuxolimab in advanced cancers. About the research overall: The group had a mean age of 60 years, ranged from about 23 to 85, and was approximately 81% male.

Germline CDR1 is SGHTA and CDR2 is FQGNSA. V was clipped by 5 bases and J by 3 bases, with 14 bases between them. The CDR3 has 14 amino acids. Generated by immunoSEQ multiplex PCR, the TCRdb table keeps only in-frame clones and is missing some. The sample carries tens of thousands of clones, approximately 94% recorded once. On this clone: Its specificity is unknown.

Study-wide results and caveats: Individuals who were partial responders at 0.1-3.0 mg/kg had clonal expansion that ranked among the lowest.

The sequencing used CD4+ or CD8+ T cells sorted from blood, collected in a trial of the OX40 agonist ivuxolimab. The clonotype comes from an adult with an advanced solid tumor such as melanoma, head and neck, liver or kidney cancer. This chain uses TRBV7-2 with TRBJ2-7; D is perhaps TRBD1 or TRBD2 (6 bases each). CDR3 residues: CASSTAGQDYEQYF. The CDR3 nucleotides are TGTGCCAGCAGCACCGCGGGACAAGACTACGAGCAGTACTTC.